In its sample, the clone carrying this TCR beta chain was seen many times. Trimming removed 2 bases from V and 0 bases from J, with 13 bases in between. Germline CDR1 reads KGHDR; CDR2 reads SFDVKD. This CDR3 contains 17 residues. Profiling of TCR beta VDJ combinations and CDR3 sequences used genomic DNA as template. TCRdb recomputed calls from the reads with MiXCR, one row per CDR3 protein. Of some 130,000 distinct CDR3 sequences in the sample, 35% to 50% were seen once. The sample comes from a study of CD8+CD57+ T cells in acquired aplastic anemia. The chain carries TRBV24-1 and TRBJ1-5, with unresolved D. Sequences were obtained from sorted CD4+, CD8+, or CD8+CD57+ T cells (not recorded which) from PBMCs. This TCR was recovered from a human donor in good health, serving as a control. Here the CDR3 reads CATSDSPTGDSNQPQHF. The DNA of the CDR3 is TGTGCCACCAGTGATTCCCCGACCGGGGATAGCAATCAGCCCCAGCATTTT.